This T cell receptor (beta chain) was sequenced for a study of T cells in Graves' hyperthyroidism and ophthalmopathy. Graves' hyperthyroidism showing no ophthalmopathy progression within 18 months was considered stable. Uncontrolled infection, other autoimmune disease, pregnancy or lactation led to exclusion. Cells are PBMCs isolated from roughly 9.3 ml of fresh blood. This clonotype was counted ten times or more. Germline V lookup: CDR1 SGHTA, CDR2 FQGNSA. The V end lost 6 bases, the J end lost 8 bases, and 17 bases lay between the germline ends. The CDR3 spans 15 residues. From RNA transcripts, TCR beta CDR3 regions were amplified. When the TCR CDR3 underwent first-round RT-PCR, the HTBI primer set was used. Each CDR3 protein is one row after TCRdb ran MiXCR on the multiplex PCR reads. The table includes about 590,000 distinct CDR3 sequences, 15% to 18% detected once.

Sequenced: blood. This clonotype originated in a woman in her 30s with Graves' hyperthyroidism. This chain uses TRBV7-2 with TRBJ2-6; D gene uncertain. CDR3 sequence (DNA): TGTGCCAGCAGGATAGGCCTTAGCAGAACCAACGTCCTGACTTTC. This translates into CASRIGLSRTNVLTF.